Detailed here is one TCR beta chain. Some clones are missing from TCRdb's copy, which holds only in-frame ones; the method was immunoSEQ multiplex PCR. The table has around 280,000 clones, around nine tenths seen once. The CDR3 contains 16 residues. Germline CDR1 is KGHDR and CDR2 is SFDVKD. With V trimmed by 11 bases and J by 4 bases, 12 bases remained unmatched. Seattle cases were enrolled at active infection and followed longitudinally. This entry comes from a study of blood T cell repertoires in COVID-19. Overall study: Spain, Italy and the United States supplied samples that represented acute and convalescent COVID-19.

V usage is TRBV24-1 and J usage is TRBJ1-5, with TRBD1 identical over 11 bases. Sequencing was done on a sample of peripheral blood. This receptor was identified in a woman in her 30s with COVID-19, enrolled during active disease. The CDR3 spells CAMSPGQGDQNQPQHF. The CDR3 nucleotides are TGTGCCATGTCTCCGGGACAGGGGGACCAGAATCAGCCCCAGCATTTT.